Following are 12 T cell receptor beta chains from one sample sequenced in a study of T-cell memory formation after mild COVID-19. A single record per CDR3 protein comes from TCRdb applying MiXCR to the 5' RACE reads. The sample gives about 430,000 distinct CDR3 sequences, roughly 18% of which show up once; 20% to 25% is in the top ten. Input material: PBMCs or a T cell subset sorted from them (not recorded which). Receptors originate from a young man who had mild COVID-19 (a few samples of this study predate the infection). Cell type and time point are not known.

V is TRBV28 and J is TRBJ2-5, with 7 bases lining up with TRBD1. The CDR3 has 15 residues. V gave up 9 bases and J gave up 0 bases; unmatched junction bases: 10. CDR1 MDHEN and CDR2 SYDVKM come from the germline V gene. CDR3 residues: CASKKPQGDQETQYF. The CDR3 nucleotides are TGTGCCAGTAAAAAACCCCAGGGGGACCAAGAGACCCAGTACTTC.

V is TRBV27 and J is TRBJ2-2; 8 bases are a match to TRBD1. Losses at the gene ends were 6 bases for V and 4 bases for J; bases not matched to a gene: 7. This CDR3 has 15 amino acids. CDR1 is MNHEY and CDR2 is SMNVEV in the germline V gene (reference sequence). The chain's CDR3 is CASSLGRGPTGELFF. The CDR3 region has the DNA TGTGCCAGCAGCCTCGGCAGGGGGCCCACCGGGGAGCTGTTTTTT.

In regard to this clonotype: This may be a read error: a much more frequent sequence differs by one nucleotide. The chain links TRBV6-1 to TRBJ2-2; D remains ambiguous. Looked up from germline, CDR1 is MNHNS and CDR2 is SASEGT. The CDR3 length is 12 residues. CDR3 residues: CASRGNTVELFF. The CDR3 DNA reads TGTGCCAGCAGGGGGAACACCGTGGAGCTGTTTTTT.

This clonotype showed up many times. V usage is TRBV3-1 and J usage is TRBJ2-5; D gene unclear. The CDR3 covers 14 residues. Germline V gene lookup returns CDR1 LGHDT and CDR2 YNNKEL (reference sequence). Trimming took off 0 bases at V and 4 bases at J, with 9 bases between the two ends. This chain's CDR3 is CASSQDDLLETQYF. The CDR3, as DNA: TGTGCCAGCAGCCAAGACGACCTTTTAGAGACCCAGTACTTC.

This sequence joins TRBV12-3 or TRBV12-4 and TRBJ2-1; 8 bases are shared with TRBD1. This CDR3 is built from 14 residues. The J segment lost 5 bases and the V segment lost 5 bases, leaving 5 bases of the junction unmatched. The CDR3 loop is CASSGQGSHNEQFF. CDR3 DNA: TGTGCCAGCAGTGGACAGGGCTCACACAATGAGCAGTTCTTC.

This clonotype was detected ten times or more. The chain links TRBV3-1 to TRBJ2-7; no clear D. Germline CDR1 reads LGHDT; CDR2 reads YNNKEL (reference sequence). Trimming cost V 2 bases and J 7 bases, with 9 bases left between them. The CDR3 runs 12 residues. CDR3 nucleotide sequence: TGTGCCAGCAGCCAAAGGCGGAGTGAGCAGTACTTC. As protein: CASSQRRSEQYF.

The table lists this clonotype with a few counts. The V gene is TRBV18, the J gene TRBJ1-1; the D gene is possibly TRBD1 (6 bases). Germline CDR1 reads KGHSH; CDR2 reads LQKENI. The CDR3 has 14 amino acids. Trimming took off 6 bases at V and 0 bases at J, with 11 bases between the two ends. CDR3 protein: CASSWRGMNTEAFF. CDR3 nucleotides: TGTGCCAGCTCCTGGAGGGGGATGAACACTGAAGCTTTCTTT.

This chain links TRBV6-2 or TRBV6-3 with TRBJ1-5, with D possibly matching TRBD1 (6 bases). This CDR3 comprises 16 residues. The V end lost 5 bases, the J end lost 5 bases, and 19 bases lay between the germline ends. Germline assignment: CDR1 MNHEY and CDR2 SVGEGT. CDR3 in amino acids: CASSVWQGRGDQPQHF. The CDR3 DNA reads TGTGCCAGCAGTGTATGGCAGGGGCGTGGGGATCAGCCCCAGCATTTT.

The chain uses TRBV20-1 and TRBJ2-7, with 7 bases identical to TRBD2. V dropped 2 bases and J dropped 5; count of bases not matched to a gene: 9. The germline CDR1 and CDR2 sequences are DFQATT and SNEGSKA (reference sequence). CDR3 size: 14 residues. The CDR3 DNA follows: TGCAGTGCTAGAAACCCGGGGGGAGTGGACGAGCAGTACTTC. Amino acid sequence: CSARNPGGVDEQYF.

In the case of this clonotype: A read error may produce the germline difference seen at one junction end. This rearrangement joins TRBV2 to TRBJ1-5; 7 bases map to TRBD1. Looked up from germline, CDR1 is SNHLY and CDR2 is FYNNEI. This CDR3 is built from 18 residues. The CDR3: CASSGGPQGIPSNQPKHF. CDR3 sequence (DNA): TGTGCCAGCAGTGGGGGCCCACAGGGGATCCCTAGCAATCAGCCCAAGCATTTT.

J is TRBJ1-5 and V is TRBV12-3 or TRBV12-4; no clear D gene. V was shortened by 3 bases and J by 9 bases, with 15 bases between the two germline ends. The CDR3 contains 14 residues. As DNA, the CDR3 is TGTGCCAGCAGTTTCGATCCTGGGGTACGGCCCCAGCATTTT. Encoded protein: CASSFDPGVRPQHF.

There are a few counts of this clonotype. The gene calls are TRBV20-1 and TRBJ1-2; D not resolved. The germline V and J ends were trimmed by 3 bases and 1 base, with 9 bases remaining between them. The CDR3 length is 13 residues. CDR1 DFQATT and CDR2 SNEGSKA come from the germline V gene (reference sequence). The chain's CDR3 is CSARSPSNYGYTF. The CDR3 coding sequence is TGCAGTGCTAGGTCTCCGAGTAACTATGGCTACACCTTC.